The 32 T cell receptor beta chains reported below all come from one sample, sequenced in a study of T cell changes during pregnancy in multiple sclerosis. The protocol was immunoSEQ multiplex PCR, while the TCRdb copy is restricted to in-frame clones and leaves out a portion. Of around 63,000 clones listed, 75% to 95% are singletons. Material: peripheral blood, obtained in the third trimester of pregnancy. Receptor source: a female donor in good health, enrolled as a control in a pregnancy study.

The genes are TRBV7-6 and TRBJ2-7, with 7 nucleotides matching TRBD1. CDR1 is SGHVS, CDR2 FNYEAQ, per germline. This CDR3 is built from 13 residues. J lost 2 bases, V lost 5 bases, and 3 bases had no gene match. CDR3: CASSRGQAYEQYF. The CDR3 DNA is TGTGCCAGCAGCCGCGGACAGGCCTACGAGCAGTACTTC.

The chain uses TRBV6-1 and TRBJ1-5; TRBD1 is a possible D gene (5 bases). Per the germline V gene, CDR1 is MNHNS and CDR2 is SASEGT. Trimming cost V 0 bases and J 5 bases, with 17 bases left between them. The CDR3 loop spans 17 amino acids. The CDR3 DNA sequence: TGTGCCAGCAGTGAAGCGCTCGAGGGGACGGGGGATCAGCCCCAGCATTTT. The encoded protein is CASSEALEGTGDQPQHF.

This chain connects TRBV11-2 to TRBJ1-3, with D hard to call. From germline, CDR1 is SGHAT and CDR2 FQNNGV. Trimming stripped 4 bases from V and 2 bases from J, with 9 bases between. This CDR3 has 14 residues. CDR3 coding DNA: TGTGCCAGCAGCTCCTTGGCGGCTGGAAACACCATATATTTT. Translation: CASSSLAAGNTIYF.

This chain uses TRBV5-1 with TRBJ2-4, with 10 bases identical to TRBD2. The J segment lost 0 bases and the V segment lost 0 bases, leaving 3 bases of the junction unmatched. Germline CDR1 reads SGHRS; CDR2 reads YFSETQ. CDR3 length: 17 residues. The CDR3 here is CASSLAASGGAKNIQYF. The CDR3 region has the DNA TGCGCCAGCAGCTTGGCAGCTAGCGGGGGAGCCAAAAACATTCAGTACTTC.

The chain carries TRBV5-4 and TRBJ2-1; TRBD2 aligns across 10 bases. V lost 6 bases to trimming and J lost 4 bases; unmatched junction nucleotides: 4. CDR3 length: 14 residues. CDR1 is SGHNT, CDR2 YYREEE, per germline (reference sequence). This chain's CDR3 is CASNLAGEYNEQFF. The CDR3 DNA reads TGTGCCAGCAATCTAGCGGGGGAATACAATGAGCAGTTCTTC. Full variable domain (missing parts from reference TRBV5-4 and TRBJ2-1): ETGVTQSPTHLIKTRGQQVTLRCSSQSGHNTVSWYQQALGQGPQFIFQYYREEENGRGNFPPRFSGLQFPNYSSELNVNALELDDSALYLCASNLAGEYNEQFFGPGTRLTVL.

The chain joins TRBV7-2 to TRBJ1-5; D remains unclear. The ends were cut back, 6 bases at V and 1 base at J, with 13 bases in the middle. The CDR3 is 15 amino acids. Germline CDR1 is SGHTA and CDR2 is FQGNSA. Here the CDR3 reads CASSNFPSSNQPQHF. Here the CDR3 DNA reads TGTGCCAGCAGTAACTTTCCCTCCAGCAATCAGCCCCAGCATTTT.

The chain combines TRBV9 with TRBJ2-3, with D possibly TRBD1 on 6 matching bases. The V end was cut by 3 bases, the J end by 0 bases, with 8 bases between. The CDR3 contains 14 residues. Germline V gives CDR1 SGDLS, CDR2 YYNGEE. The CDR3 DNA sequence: TGTGCCAGCAGCGACAGGGATAGCACAGATACGCAGTATTTT. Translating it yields CASSDRDSTDTQYF.

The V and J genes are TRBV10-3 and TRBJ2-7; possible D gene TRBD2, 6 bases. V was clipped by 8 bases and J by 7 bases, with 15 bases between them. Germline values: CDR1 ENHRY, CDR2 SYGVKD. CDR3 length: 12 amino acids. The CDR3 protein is CAIGGIPREQYF. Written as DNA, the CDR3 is TGTGCCATCGGCGGGATCCCGAGGGAGCAGTACTTC.

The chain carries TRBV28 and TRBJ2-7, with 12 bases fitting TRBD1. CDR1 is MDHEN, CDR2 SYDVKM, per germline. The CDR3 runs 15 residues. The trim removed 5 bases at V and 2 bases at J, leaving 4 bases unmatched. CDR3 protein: CASSPGQGATYEQYF. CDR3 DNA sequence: TGTGCCAGCAGTCCGGGACAGGGGGCCACCTACGAGCAGTACTTC. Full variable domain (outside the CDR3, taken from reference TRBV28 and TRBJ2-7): DVKVTQSSRYLVKRTGEKVFLECVQDMDHENMFWYRQDPGLGLRLIYFSYDVKMKEKGDIPEGYSVSREKKERFSLILESASTNQTSMYLCASSPGQGATYEQYFGPGTRLTVT.

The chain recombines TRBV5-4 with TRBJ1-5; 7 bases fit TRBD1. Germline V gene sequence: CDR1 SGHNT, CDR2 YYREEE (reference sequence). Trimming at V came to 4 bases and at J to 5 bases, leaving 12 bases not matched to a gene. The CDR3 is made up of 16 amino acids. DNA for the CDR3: TGTGCCAGCAGCAGAAAGGCAGGGGGTAACTATCAGCCCCAGCATTTT. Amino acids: CASSRKAGGNYQPQHF.

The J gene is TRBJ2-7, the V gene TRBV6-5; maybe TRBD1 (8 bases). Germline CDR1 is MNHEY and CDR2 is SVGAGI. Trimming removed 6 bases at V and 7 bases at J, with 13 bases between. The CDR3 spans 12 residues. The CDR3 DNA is TGTGCCAGCAGCCAACAGGGGGGGGAGCAGTACTTC. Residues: CASSQQGGEQYF.

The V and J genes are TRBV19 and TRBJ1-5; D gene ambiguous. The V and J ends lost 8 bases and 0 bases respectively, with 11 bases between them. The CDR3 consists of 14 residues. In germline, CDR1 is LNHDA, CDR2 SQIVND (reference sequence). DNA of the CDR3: TGTGCCAGTGCGTATGACTATAGCAATCAGCCCCAGCATTTT. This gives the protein CASAYDYSNQPQHF.

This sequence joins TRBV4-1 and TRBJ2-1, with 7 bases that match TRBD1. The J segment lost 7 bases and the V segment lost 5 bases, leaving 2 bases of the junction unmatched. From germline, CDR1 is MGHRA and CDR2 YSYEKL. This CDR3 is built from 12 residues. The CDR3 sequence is CASSKTGNEQFF. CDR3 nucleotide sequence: TGCGCCAGCAGCAAGACAGGGAATGAGCAGTTCTTC.

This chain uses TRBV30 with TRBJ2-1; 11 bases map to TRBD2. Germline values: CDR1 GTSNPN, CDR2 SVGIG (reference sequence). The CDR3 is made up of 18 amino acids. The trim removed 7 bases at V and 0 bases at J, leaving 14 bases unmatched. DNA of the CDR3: TGTGCCTCCTCACGGAATAGCGGGGGGGGGAGCTCCTACAATGAGCAGTTCTTC. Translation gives CASSRNSGGGSSYNEQFF.

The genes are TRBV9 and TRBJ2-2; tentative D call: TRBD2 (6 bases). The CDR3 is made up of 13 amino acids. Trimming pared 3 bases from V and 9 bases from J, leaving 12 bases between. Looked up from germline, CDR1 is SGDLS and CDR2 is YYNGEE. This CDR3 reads CASSAGLLRELFF. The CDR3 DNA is TGTGCCAGCAGCGCGGGACTCCTAAGGGAGCTGTTTTTT.

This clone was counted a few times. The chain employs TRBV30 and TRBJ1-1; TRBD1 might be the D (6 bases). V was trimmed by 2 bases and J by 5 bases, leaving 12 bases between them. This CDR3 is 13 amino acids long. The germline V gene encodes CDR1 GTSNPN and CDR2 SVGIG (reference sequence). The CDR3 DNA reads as TGTGCCTGGAGTTATACAGGGTTAACTGAAGCTTTCTTT. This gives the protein CAWSYTGLTEAFF.

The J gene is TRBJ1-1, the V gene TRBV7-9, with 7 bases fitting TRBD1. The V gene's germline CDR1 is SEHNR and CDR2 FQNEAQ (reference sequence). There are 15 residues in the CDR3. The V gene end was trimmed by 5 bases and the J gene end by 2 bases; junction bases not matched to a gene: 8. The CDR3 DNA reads TGTGCCAGCAGCGTACCGGGACAGATAAACACTGAAGCTTTCTTT. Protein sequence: CASSVPGQINTEAFF.

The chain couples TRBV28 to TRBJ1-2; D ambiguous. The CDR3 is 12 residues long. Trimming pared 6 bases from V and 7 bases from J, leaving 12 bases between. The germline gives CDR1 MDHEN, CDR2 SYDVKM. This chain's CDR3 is CASRDTVAGYTF. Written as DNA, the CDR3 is TGTGCCAGCAGGGATACAGTGGCTGGCTACACCTTC.

CDR3 bases: TGTGCCACCCGAGGTCATGGGGCTCGCCCAGATACGCAGTATTTT. The encoded protein is CATRGHGARPDTQYF. The chain employs TRBV6-1 and TRBJ2-3; maybe TRBD1 (5 bases). Trimming stripped 10 bases from V and 4 bases from J, with 21 bases between. Germline CDR1 and CDR2: MNHNS and SASEGT. The CDR3 length is 15 residues.

CDR3 nucleotides: TGTGCCAGCAGTACCCAACCTAGCTCCTACAATGAGCAGTTCTTC. Its translation: CASSTQPSSYNEQFF. The J gene is TRBJ2-1, the V gene TRBV28, with D hard to call. The germline V gene encodes CDR1 MDHEN and CDR2 SYDVKM. Trimming removed 5 bases from V and 0 bases from J, with 11 bases in between. This CDR3 region has 15 residues.

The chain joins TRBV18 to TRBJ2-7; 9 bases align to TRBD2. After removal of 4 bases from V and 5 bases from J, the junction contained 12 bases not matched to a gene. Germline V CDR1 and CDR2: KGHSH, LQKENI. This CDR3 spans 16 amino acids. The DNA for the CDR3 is TGTGCCAGCTCACTCCTGCCCTCCCTAGCGGGAAACGAGCAGTACTTC. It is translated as CASSLLPSLAGNEQYF. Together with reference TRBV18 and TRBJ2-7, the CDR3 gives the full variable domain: NAGVMQNPRHLVRRRGQEARLRCSPMKGHSHVYWYRQLPEEGLKFMVYLQKENIIDESGMPKERFSAEFPKEGPSILRIQQVVRGDSAAYFCASSLLPSLAGNEQYFGPGTRLTVT.

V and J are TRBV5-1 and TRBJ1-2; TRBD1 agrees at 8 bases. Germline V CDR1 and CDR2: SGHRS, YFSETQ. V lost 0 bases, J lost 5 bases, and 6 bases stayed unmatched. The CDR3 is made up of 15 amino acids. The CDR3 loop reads CASSLAQGALYGYTF. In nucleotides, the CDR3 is TGCGCCAGCAGCTTGGCGCAGGGGGCATTATATGGCTACACCTTC.

The CDR3 DNA sequence: TGCGCCAGCTCGACAGGGGCGAACACTGAAGCTTTCTTT. Its protein product is CASSTGANTEAFF. The chain combines TRBV10-2 with TRBJ1-1; 8 bases match TRBD1. The CDR3 has 13 amino acids. The germline gives CDR1 WSHSY, CDR2 SAAADI. V gave up 8 bases and J gave up 1 base; unmatched junction bases: 3.

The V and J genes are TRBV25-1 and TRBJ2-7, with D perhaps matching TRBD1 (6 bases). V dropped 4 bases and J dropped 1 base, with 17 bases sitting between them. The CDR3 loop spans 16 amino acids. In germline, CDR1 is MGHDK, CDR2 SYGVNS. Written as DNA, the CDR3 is TGTGCCAGCAGTGGAACTACAGGGTCTCTATCCTACGAGCAGTACTTC. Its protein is CASSGTTGSLSYEQYF.

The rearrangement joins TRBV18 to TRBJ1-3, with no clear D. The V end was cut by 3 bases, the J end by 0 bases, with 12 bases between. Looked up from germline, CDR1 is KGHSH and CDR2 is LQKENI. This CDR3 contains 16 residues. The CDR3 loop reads CASSPAQVFSGNTIYF. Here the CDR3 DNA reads TGTGCCAGCTCACCGGCCCAGGTTTTCTCTGGAAACACCATATATTTT.

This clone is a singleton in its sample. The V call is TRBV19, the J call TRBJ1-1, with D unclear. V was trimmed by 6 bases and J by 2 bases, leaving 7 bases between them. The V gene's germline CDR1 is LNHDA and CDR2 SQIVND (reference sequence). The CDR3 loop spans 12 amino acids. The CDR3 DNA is TGTGCCAGTAGGGGGAGTAACACTGAAGCTTTCTTT. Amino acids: CASRGSNTEAFF. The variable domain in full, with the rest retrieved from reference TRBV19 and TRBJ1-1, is DGGITQSPKYLFRKEGQNVTLSCEQNLNHDAMYWYRQDPGQGLRLIYYSQIVNDFQKGDIAEGYSVSREKKESFPLTVTSAQKNPTAFYLCASRGSNTEAFFGQGTRLTVV.

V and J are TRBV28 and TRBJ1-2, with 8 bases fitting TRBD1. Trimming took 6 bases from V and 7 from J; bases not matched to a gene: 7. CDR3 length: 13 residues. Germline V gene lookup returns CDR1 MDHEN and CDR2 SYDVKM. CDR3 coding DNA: TGTGCCAGCAGACCAGGACAGGGTAGTGGCTACACCTTC. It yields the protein CASRPGQGSGYTF.

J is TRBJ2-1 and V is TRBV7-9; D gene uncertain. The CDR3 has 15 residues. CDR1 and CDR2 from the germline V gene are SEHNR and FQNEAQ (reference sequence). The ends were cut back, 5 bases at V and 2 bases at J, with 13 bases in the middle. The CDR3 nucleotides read TGTGCCAGCAGCCATCCCGCGAGGCCCTACAATGAGCAGTTCTTC. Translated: CASSHPARPYNEQFF.

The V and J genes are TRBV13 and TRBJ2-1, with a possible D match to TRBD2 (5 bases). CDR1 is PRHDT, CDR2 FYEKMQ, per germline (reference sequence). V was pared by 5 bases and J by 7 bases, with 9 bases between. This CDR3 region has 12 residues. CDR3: CASSHRGNEQFF. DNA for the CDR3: TGTGCCAGCAGCCATAGAGGGAATGAGCAGTTCTTC. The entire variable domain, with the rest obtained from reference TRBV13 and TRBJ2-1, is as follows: AAGVIQSPRHLIKEKRETATLKCYPIPRHDTVYWYQQGPGQDPQFLISFYEKMQSDKGSIPDRFSAQQFSDYHSELNMSSLELGDSALYFCASSHRGNEQFFGPGTRLTVL.

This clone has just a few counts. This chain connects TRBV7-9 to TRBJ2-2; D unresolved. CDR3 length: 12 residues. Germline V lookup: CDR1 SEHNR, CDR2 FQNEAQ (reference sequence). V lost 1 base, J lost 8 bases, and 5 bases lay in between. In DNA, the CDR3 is TGTGCCAGCAGCTTAGTGACAGGGGAGCTGTTTTTT. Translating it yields CASSLVTGELFF. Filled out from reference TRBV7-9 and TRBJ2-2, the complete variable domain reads DTGVSQNPRHKITKRGQNVTFRCDPISEHNRLYWYRQTLGQGPEFLTYFQNEAQLEKSRLLSDRFSAERPKGSFSTLEIQRTEQGDSAMYLCASSLVTGELFFGEGSRLTVL.

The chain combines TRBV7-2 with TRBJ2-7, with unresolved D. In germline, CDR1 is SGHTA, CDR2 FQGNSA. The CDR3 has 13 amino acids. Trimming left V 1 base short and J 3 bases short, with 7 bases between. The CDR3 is CASSLDPYYEQYF. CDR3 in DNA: TGTGCCAGCAGCTTAGATCCCTACTACGAGCAGTACTTC.

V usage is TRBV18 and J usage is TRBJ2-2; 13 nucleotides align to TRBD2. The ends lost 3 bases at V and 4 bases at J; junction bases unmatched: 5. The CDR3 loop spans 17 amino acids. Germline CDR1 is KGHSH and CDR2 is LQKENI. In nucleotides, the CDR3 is TGTGCCAGCTCACCTGGGGGACTAGCGGGACCCACCGGGGAGCTGTTTTTT. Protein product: CASSPGGLAGPTGELFF.